The clone carrying this T cell receptor (beta chain) appeared a few times. Its antigen is as yet unknown. V lost 5 bases to trimming and J lost 2 bases, with 19 bases between them. Germline V gene data show CDR1 as SQVTM and CDR2 as ANQGSEA. The CDR3 has 16 residues. The data are from a study of beta chain features in type 1 diabetes. Broader study findings: Moderately but significantly shorter TCRB CDR3s were found in Type 1 diabetes patients in all four CD4+ subsets.

cDNA synthesis used the whole RNA isolate, giving expressed TCRB sequences. Profiled with immunoSEQ multiplex PCR; TCRdb holds only in-frame clones, not every one. The profile shows a few hundred thousand clones, approximately 16% of them singletons. The receptor was isolated from a man aged 30 to 45 with type 1 diabetes. The rearrangement links TRBV29-1 to TRBJ1-3, with D perhaps matching TRBD1 (6 bases). The sequenced sample was naive CD4+ T cells from blood. Here the CDR3 reads CSVNTHTGSAGNTIYF. CDR3 in DNA: TGCAGCGTTAACACACACACAGGGAGTGCTGGAAACACCATATATTTT.